The present T cell receptor beta chain was sequenced within a study of CD8 T cells in Susac syndrome. Study observations and caveats: The authors acknowledged that the study's TCR sequencing and HLA analysis involved relatively few individuals.

This clonotype was recorded only once. Its antigen is undetermined. Deletions cut 1 base from V and 1 base from J, with 4 bases between. The CDR3 has 13 residues. Germline CDR1 and CDR2: LNHDA and SQIVND (reference sequence). TEMRA cells were enriched by FACS, while CD8+ and CD4+ T cells were obtained through a negative isolation that was performed magnetically. Reverse transcription used roughly 0.45 to 1 ug RNA and random hexamers. The method of amplification for TCR beta CDR3 was immunoSEQ multiplex PCR, covering 54 Vbeta and 13 Jbeta. TCRdb reprocessed the immunoSEQ multiplex PCR reads via MiXCR and lists one record per CDR3 protein. The sample yields 250,000 to 350,000 distinct CDR3 sequences, about 92% seen once.

The sequence was collected from a human donor with multiple sclerosis. Sequencing used CD4+ T cells from PBMCs. The chain joins TRBV19 to TRBJ2-5; D call uncertain. CDR3 amino acids: CASSIVGQETQYF. The CDR3 nucleotides are TGTGCCAGTAGTATAGTCGGCCAAGAGACCCAGTACTTC.